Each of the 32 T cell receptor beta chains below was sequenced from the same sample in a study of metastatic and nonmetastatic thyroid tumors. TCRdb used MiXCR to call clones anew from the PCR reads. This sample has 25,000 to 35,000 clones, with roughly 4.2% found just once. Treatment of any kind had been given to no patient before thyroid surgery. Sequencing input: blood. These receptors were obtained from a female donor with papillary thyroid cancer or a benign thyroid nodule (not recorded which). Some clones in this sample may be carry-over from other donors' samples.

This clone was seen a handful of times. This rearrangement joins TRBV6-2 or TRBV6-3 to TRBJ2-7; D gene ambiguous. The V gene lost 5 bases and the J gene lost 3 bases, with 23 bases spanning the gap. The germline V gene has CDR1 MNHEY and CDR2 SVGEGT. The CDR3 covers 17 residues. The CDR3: CASSTIGSGNYNYEQYF. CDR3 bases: TGTGCCAGCAGTACCATTGGGTCCGGTAATTACAACTACGAGCAGTACTTC.

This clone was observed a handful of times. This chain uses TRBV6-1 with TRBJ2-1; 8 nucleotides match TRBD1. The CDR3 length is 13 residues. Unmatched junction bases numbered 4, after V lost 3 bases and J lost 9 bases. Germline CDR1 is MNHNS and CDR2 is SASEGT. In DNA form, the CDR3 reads TGTGCCAGCAGTGACAGGGGGCAACGTGAGCAGTTCTTC. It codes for CASSDRGQREQFF.

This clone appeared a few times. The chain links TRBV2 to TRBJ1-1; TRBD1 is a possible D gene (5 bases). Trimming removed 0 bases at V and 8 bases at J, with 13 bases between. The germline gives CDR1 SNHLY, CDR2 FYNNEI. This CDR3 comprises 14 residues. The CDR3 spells CASSEARGPTEAFF. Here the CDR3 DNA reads TGTGCCAGCAGTGAAGCTCGGGGACCGACCGAAGCTTTCTTT.

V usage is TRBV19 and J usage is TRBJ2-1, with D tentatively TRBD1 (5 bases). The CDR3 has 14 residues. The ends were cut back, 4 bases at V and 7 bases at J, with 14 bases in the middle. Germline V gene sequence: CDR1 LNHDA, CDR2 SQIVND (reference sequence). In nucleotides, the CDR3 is TGTGCCAGTAGTAGCCCAGGGCAGAAGAATGAGCAGTTCTTC. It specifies CASSSPGQKNEQFF.

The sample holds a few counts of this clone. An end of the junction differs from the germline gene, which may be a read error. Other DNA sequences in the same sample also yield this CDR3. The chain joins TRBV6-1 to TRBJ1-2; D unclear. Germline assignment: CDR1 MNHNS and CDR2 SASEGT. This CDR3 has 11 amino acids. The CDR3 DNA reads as TGTGCCAGCAGTTTAGACTACGGCTACACCTTC. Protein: CASSLDYGYTF.

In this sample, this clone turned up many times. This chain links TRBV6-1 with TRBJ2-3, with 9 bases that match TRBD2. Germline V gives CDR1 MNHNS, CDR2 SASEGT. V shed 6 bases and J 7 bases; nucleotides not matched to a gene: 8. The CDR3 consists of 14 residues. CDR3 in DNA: TGTGCCAGCAGGTCTCCGGGACTAGCCAATACGCAGTATTTT. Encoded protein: CASRSPGLANTQYF.

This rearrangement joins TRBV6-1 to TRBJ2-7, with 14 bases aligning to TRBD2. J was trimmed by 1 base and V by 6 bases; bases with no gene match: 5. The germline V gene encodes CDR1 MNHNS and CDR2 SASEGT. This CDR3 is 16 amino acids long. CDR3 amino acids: CASRGGLAGGSYEQYF. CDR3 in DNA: TGTGCCAGCAGAGGAGGACTAGCGGGAGGTTCCTACGAGCAGTACTTC.

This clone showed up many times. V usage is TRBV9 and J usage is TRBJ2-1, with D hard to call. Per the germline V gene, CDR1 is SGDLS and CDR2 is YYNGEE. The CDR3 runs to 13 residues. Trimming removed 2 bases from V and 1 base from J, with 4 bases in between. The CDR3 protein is CASSVGSYNEQFF. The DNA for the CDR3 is TGTGCCAGCAGCGTGGGGTCCTACAATGAGCAGTTCTTC.

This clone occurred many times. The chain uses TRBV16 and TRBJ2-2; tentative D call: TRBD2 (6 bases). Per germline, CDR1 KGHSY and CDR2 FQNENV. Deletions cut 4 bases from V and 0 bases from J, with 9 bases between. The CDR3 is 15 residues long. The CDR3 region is CASSLSGPNTGELFF. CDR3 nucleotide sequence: TGTGCCAGCAGCCTAAGCGGGCCGAACACCGGGGAGCTGTTTTTT.

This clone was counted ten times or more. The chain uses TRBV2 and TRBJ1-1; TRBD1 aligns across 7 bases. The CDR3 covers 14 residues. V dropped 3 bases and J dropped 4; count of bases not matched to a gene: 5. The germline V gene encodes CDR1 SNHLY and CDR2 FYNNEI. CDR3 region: CASSEPGGGTEAFF. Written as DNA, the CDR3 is TGTGCCAGCAGTGAGCCAGGGGGTGGCACTGAAGCTTTCTTT. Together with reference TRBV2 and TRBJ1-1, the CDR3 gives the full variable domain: EPEVTQTPSHQVTQMGQEVILRCVPISNHLYFYWYRQILGQKVEFLVSFYNNEISEKSEIFDDQFSVERPDGSNFTLKIRSTKLEDSAMYFCASSEPGGGTEAFFGQGTRLTVV.

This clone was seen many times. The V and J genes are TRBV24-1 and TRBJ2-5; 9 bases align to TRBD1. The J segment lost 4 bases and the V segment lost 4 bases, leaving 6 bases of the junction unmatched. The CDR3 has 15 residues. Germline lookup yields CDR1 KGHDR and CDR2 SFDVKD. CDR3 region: CATSDAGQGRETQYF. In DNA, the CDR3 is TGTGCCACCAGTGACGCCGGACAGGGGAGAGAGACCCAGTACTTC.

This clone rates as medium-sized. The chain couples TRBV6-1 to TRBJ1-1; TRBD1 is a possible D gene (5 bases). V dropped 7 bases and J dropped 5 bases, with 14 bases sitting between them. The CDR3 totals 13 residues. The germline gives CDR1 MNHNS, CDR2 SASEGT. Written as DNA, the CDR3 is TGTGCCAGCACATTAGGGGACTGGACTGAAGCTTTCTTT. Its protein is CASTLGDWTEAFF.

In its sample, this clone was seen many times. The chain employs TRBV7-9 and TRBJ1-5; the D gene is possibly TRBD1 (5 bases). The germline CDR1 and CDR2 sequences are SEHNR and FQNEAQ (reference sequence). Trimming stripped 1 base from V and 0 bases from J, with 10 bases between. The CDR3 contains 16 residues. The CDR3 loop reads CASSLGQQYSNQPQHF. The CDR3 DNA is TGTGCCAGCAGCTTAGGACAGCAATATAGCAATCAGCCCCAGCATTTT. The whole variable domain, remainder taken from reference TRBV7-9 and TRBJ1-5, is DTGVSQNPRHKITKRGQNVTFRCDPISEHNRLYWYRQTLGQGPEFLTYFQNEAQLEKSRLLSDRFSAERPKGSFSTLEIQRTEQGDSAMYLCASSLGQQYSNQPQHFGDGTRLSIL.

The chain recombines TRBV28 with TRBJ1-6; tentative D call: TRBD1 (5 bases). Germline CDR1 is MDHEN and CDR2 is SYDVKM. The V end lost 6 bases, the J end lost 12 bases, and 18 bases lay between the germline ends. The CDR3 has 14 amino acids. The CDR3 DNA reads TGTGCCAGCAGCCCCGGGACTCCGGGGGGACCCCTCCACTTT. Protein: CASSPGTPGGPLHF.

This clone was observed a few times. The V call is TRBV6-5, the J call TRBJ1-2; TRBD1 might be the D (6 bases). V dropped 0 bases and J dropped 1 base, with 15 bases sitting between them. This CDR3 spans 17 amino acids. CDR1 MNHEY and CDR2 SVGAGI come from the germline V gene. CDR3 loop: CASSYSPWGGFNYGYTF. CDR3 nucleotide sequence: TGTGCCAGCAGTTACTCGCCTTGGGGGGGCTTTAACTATGGCTACACCTTC.

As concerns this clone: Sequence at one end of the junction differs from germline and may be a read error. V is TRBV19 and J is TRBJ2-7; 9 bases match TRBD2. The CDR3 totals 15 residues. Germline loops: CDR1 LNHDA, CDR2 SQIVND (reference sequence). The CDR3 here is CATSPQGVAGVEQYF. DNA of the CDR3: TGTGCCACTAGTCCGCAAGGAGTAGCGGGAGTCGAGCAGTACTTC.

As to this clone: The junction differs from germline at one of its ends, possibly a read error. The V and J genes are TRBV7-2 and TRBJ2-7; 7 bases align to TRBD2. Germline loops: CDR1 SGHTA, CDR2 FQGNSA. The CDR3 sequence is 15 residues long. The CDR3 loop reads CASSISWGRAGEHYF. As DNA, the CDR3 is TGTGCCAGCAGCATTTCATGGGGGAGGGCTGGCGAGCATTACTTC.

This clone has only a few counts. CDR3: CASRRAGNSNQPQHF. CDR3 coding DNA: TGTGCCAGCAGGCGTGCAGGGAATAGCAATCAGCCCCAGCATTTT. This chain joins TRBV6-2 or TRBV6-3 and TRBJ1-5; D may be TRBD1 (5 bases). CDR1 is MNHEY, CDR2 SVGEGT, per germline. Trimming removed 6 bases at V and 0 bases at J, with 12 bases between. This CDR3 spans 15 amino acids.

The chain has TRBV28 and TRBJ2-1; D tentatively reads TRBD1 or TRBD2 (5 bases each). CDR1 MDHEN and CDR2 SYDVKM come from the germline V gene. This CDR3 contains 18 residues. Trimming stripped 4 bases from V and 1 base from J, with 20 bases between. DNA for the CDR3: TGTGCCAGCAGTTCCTACTACGGATCAGGGAGTTCCTACAATGAGCAGTTCTTC. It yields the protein CASSSYYGSGSSYNEQFF.

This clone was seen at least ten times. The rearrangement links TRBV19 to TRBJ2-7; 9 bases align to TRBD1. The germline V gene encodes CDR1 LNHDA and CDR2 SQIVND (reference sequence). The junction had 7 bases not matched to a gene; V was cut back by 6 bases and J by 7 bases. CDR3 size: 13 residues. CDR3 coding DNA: TGTGCCAGTAGAGGATACAGGGGGCTTGAGCAGTACTTC. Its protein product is CASRGYRGLEQYF.

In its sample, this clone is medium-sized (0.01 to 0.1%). CDR3 residues: CASSGQTGGMYGYTF. In DNA form, the CDR3 reads TGTGCCAGTAGTGGACAGACAGGGGGCATGTATGGCTACACCTTC. The chain combines TRBV19 with TRBJ1-2; 10 bases are a match to TRBD1. Germline V gene data show CDR1 as LNHDA and CDR2 as SQIVND (reference sequence). The CDR3 loop spans 15 amino acids. The junction had 8 bases not matched to a gene; V was cut back by 5 bases and J by 5 bases.

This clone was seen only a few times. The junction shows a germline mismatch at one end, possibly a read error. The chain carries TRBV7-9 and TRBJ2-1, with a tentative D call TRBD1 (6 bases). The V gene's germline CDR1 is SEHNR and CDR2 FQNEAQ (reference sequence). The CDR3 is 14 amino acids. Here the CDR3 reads CVSSPPTGRNEQFF. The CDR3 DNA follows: TGTGTCAGCAGCCCGCCGACAGGACGCAATGAGCAGTTCTTC. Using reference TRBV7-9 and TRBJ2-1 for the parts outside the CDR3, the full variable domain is DTGVSQNPRHKITKRGQNVTFRCDPISEHNRLYWYRQTLGQGPEFLTYFQNEAQLEKSRLLSDRFSAERPKGSFSTLEIQRTEQGDSAMYLCVSSPPTGRNEQFFGPGTRLTVL.

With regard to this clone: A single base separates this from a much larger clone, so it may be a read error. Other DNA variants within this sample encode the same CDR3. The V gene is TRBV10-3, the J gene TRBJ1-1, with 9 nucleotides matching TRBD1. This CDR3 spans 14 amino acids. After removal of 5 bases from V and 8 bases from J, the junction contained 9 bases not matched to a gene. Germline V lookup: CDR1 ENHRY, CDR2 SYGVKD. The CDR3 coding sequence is TGTGCCATCAGTAGACAGGGGGAGGGGACAGAAGCTTTCTTT. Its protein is CAISRQGEGTEAFF.

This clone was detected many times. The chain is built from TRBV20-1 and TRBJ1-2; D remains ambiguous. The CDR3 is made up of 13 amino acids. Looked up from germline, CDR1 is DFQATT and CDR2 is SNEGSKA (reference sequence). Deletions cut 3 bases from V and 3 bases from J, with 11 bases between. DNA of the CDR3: TGCAGTGCTAGTCCCTTAGAGGACTATGGCTACACCTTC. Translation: CSASPLEDYGYTF.

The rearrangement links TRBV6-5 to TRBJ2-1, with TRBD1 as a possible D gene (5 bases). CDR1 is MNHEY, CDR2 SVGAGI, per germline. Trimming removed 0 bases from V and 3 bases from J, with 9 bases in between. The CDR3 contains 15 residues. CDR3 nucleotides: TGTGCCAGCAGTTACTCCGGAACAGGCTACAATGAGCAGTTCTTC. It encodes CASSYSGTGYNEQFF.

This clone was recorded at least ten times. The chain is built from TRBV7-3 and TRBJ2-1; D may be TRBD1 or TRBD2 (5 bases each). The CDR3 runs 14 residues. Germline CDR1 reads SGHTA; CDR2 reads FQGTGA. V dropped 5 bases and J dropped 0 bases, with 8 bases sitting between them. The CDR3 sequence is CASSRGDSYNEQFF. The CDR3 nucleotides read TGTGCCAGCAGCCGAGGGGACTCCTACAATGAGCAGTTCTTC. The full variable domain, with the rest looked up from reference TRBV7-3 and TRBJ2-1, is GAGVSQTPSNKVTEKGKYVELRCDPISGHTALYWYRQSLGQGPEFLIYFQGTGAADDSGLPNDRFFAVRPEGSVSTLKIQRTERGDSAVYLCASSRGDSYNEQFFGPGTRLTVL.

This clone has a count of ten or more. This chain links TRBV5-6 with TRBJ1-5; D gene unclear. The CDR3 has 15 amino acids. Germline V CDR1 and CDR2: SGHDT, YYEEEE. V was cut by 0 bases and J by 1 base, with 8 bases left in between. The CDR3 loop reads CASSLGGRSNQPQHF. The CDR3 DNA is TGTGCCAGCAGCTTGGGAGGGCGGAGCAATCAGCCCCAGCATTTT.

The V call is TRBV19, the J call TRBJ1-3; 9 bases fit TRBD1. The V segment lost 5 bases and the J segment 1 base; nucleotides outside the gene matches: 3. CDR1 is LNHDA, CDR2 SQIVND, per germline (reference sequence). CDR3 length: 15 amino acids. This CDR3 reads CASSSDRGSGNTIYF. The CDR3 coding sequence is TGTGCCAGTAGTTCCGACAGGGGGTCTGGAAACACCATATATTTT.

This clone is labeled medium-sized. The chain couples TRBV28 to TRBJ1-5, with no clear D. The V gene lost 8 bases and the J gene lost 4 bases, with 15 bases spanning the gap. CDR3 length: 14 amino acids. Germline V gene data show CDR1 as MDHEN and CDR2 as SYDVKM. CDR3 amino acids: CASRLGGSNQPQHF. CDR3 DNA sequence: TGTGCCAGCCGTCTCGGAGGGTCTAATCAGCCCCAGCATTTT.

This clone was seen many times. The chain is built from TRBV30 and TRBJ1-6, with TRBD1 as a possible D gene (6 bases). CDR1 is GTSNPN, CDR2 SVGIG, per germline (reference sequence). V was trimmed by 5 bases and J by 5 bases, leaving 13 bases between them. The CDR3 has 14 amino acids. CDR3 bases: TGTGCCTGGGAAAACGGACAGCATAATTCACCCCTCCACTTT. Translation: CAWENGQHNSPLHF. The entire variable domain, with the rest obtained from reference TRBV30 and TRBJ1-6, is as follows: SQTIHQWPATLVQPVGSPLSLECTVEGTSNPNLYWYRQAAGRGLQLLFYSVGIGQISSEVPQNLSASRPQDRQFILSSKKLLLSDSGFYLCAWENGQHNSPLHFGNGTRLTVT.

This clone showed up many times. The CDR3 sequence is CASSQGVVPSGSNEQFF. CDR3 sequence (DNA): TGCGCCAGCAGCCAAGGGGTGGTTCCTAGCGGGAGCAATGAGCAGTTCTTC. This chain uses TRBV4-1 with TRBJ2-1, with 10 bases that match TRBD2. V trimming: 1 base; J trimming: 6 bases; junction bases outside the gene matches: 9. Per the germline V gene, CDR1 is MGHRA and CDR2 is YSYEKL. The CDR3 contains 17 residues.

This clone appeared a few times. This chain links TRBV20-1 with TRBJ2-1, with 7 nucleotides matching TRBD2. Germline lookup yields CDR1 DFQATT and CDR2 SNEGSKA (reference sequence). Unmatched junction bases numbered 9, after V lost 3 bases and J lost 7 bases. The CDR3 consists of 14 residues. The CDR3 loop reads CSASGLVSLNEQFF. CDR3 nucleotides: TGCAGTGCTAGTGGACTAGTCAGCTTGAATGAGCAGTTCTTC.